A selection of T cell receptor beta chains follows, all from one sample in a study of T cells after yellow fever vaccination. A single record per CDR3 protein comes from TCRdb applying MiXCR to the 5' RACE reads. The table shows around 360,000 distinct CDR3 sequences, with roughly 10% occurring only once. The input for sequencing was PBMCs, taken on the day of the first yellow fever vaccination. These receptors were obtained from a man between 18 and 29 years old who received the YFV17D yellow fever vaccine. Both conserved end residues are part of each CDR3. Each record gives: CDR3 DNA, CDR3 protein, clone size, V gene, J gene, CDR3 length, D gene. D genes are given only for firm matches. Expanded clones are given a class, and other clones once, few, many or no size at all.

CDR3nt: TGTGCCAGCAGCTTACCCTTGGCCGCTAACTATGGCTACACCTTC
CDR3aa: CASSLPLAANYGYTF
abundance: -
v_gene: TRBV9
j_gene: TRBJ1-2
len: 15
d_gene: -

CDR3nt: TGTGCTAGTGGTTCCCTCCTAGCGGGGCCCTACAATGAGCAGTTCTTC
CDR3aa: CASGSLLAGPYNEQFF
abundance: many
v_gene: TRBV12-5
j_gene: TRBJ2-1
len: 16
d_gene: TRBD2

CDR3nt: TGTGCCAGCAGCCCCGAGACTAGCAGGGCCGGGGAGCTGTTTTTT
CDR3aa: CASSPETSRAGELFF
abundance: -
v_gene: TRBV6-1
j_gene: TRBJ2-2
len: 15
d_gene: TRBD2

CDR3nt: TGTGCCAGCAGAGGACAGGTGAATTCACCCCTCCACTTT
CDR3aa: CASRGQVNSPLHF
abundance: few
v_gene: TRBV9
j_gene: TRBJ1-6
len: 13
d_gene: TRBD1

CDR3nt: TGCGCCAGCAGCCGCTGGACAGGGGGCTTCACTGAAGCTTTCTTT
CDR3aa: CASSRWTGGFTEAFF
abundance: -
v_gene: TRBV5-1
j_gene: TRBJ1-1
len: 15
d_gene: TRBD1

CDR3nt: TGTGCCAGCAGCTTAGATGGGGGTAGGACGTTCTTC
CDR3aa: CASSLDGGRTFF
abundance: -
v_gene: TRBV11-3
j_gene: TRBJ2-1
len: 12
d_gene: -

CDR3nt: TGTGCCAGCAGCGAAACGCGGGGGGTTGCCTACAATGAGCAGTTCTTC
CDR3aa: CASSETRGVAYNEQFF
abundance: few
v_gene: TRBV7-9
j_gene: TRBJ2-1
len: 16
d_gene: TRBD2

CDR3nt: TGTGCCAGCAGGCAACGCGATCAGGGGGGACGGGAGACCCAGTACTTC
CDR3aa: CASRQRDQGGRETQYF
abundance: -
v_gene: TRBV7-2
j_gene: TRBJ2-5
len: 16
d_gene: -

CDR3nt: TGTGCCAGCAGCCCGGCGAGGGGGAACACCGGGGAGCTGTTTTTT
CDR3aa: CASSPARGNTGELFF
abundance: few
v_gene: TRBV7-2
j_gene: TRBJ2-2
len: 15
d_gene: -

CDR3nt: TGTGCCAGCAAATGGCTAGCTACAGATACGCAGTATTTT
CDR3aa: CASKWLATDTQYF
abundance: -
v_gene: TRBV6-2/TRBV6-3
j_gene: TRBJ2-3
len: 13
d_gene: -

CDR3nt: TGTGCCAGCAGCTCTCAACCAGGGACAGGGGCTGAAAAACTGTTTTTT
CDR3aa: CASSSQPGTGAEKLFF
abundance: few
v_gene: TRBV7-2
j_gene: TRBJ1-4
len: 16
d_gene: TRBD1

CDR3nt: TGTGCCAGCAGCCCAAGACAGGATCATGAAGCTTTCTTT
CDR3aa: CASSPRQDHEAFF
abundance: few
v_gene: TRBV7-9
j_gene: TRBJ1-1
len: 13
d_gene: -

CDR3nt: TGTGCCAGCAGCTTAGGACAGGTCGAAAAGCCCCAGCATTTT
CDR3aa: CASSLGQVEKPQHF
abundance: few
v_gene: TRBV11-2
j_gene: TRBJ1-5
len: 14
d_gene: -